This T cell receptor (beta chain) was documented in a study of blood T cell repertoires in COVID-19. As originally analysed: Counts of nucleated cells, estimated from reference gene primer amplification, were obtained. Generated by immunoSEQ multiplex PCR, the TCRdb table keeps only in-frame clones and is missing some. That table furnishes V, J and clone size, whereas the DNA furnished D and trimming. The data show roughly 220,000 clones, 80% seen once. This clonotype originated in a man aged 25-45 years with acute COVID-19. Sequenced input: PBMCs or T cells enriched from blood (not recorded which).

In nucleotides, the CDR3 is TGTGCCAGCAGTTTAAAGGACAGGGCGGCCAATGAGCAGTTCTTC. Protein: CASSLKDRAANEQFF. This chain uses TRBV27 with TRBJ2-1, with 8 nucleotides matching TRBD1. The germline CDR1 and CDR2 sequences are MNHEY and SMNVEV (reference sequence). CDR3 length: 15 amino acids. V was pared by 2 bases and J by 6 bases, with 6 bases of the junction left unmatched.